This TCR beta chain was recovered during a study of cytomegalovirus exposure and HLA in healthy donors. PCR primers comprised 60 Vbeta and 13 Jbeta primers. Only in-frame clones appear in the TCRdb table, and some are missing; sequencing was by immunoSEQ multiplex PCR. The repertoire has over 150,000 clones, roughly 78% of them found once; the top ten carry 1%. The germline V gene encodes CDR1 MNHEY and CDR2 SVGAGI. Trimming took off 7 bases at V and 0 bases at J, with 16 bases between the two ends. CDR3 size: 15 residues. This clone was observed a few times. Sequenced: PBMCs. The chain carries TRBV6-5 and TRBJ2-7; a weak D match, TRBD2 (5 bases). This TCR was recovered from a woman aged 45 to 65 in good health and CMV-seropositive. The CDR3 protein is CASTPSGISSYEQYF. The CDR3 nucleotides read TGTGCCAGCACCCCGAGCGGTATAAGCTCCTACGAGCAGTACTTC.